The 10 T cell receptor beta chains listed next were all sequenced from one sample in a study. The sorted Tregs were CD4+CD25+CD127-/low cells. MiXCR, applied by TCRdb to the 5' RACE reads, yields one record per CDR3 protein. The table shows tens of thousands of distinct CDR3 sequences, with less than 25% occurring only once. The material sequenced was Tregs sorted from blood. These receptors came from a female donor with breast cancer.

This clonotype was counted ten times or more. V is TRBV12-3 or TRBV12-4 and J is TRBJ2-5, with D perhaps matching TRBD1 (6 bases). Trimming left V 5 bases short and J 5 bases short, with 12 bases between. The CDR3 loop spans 13 amino acids. CDR3 in amino acids: CASSLYRAETQYF. CDR3 sequence (DNA): TGTGCCAGCAGTCTATACAGGGCCGAGACCCAGTACTTC.

This clonotype has a handful of counts. The chain couples TRBV10-3 to TRBJ1-4, with 8 bases fitting TRBD1. Per the germline V gene, CDR1 is ENHRY and CDR2 is SYGVKD. J was trimmed by 4 bases and V by 11 bases; bases with no gene match: 9. The CDR3 is 14 residues long. The CDR3 sequence: CASGKGQGNEKLFF. DNA of the CDR3: TGTGCCTCTGGCAAAGGACAGGGTAATGAAAAACTGTTTTTT.

This clonotype has more than one count but fewer than ten. This chain uses TRBV29-1 with TRBJ2-2; D is undetermined. Trimming left V 6 bases short and J 3 bases short, with 8 bases between. Germline-derived CDR1 and CDR2 are SQVTM and ANQGSEA. This CDR3 contains 12 residues. Here the CDR3 reads CSVPADTGELFF. The CDR3 bases are TGCAGCGTCCCGGCCGACACCGGGGAGCTGTTTTTT.

This clonotype was seen only a few times. The chain carries TRBV29-1 and TRBJ1-1; 10 positions agree with TRBD1. There are 13 residues in the CDR3. Germline V gene sequence: CDR1 SQVTM, CDR2 ANQGSEA. Losses at the gene ends were 5 bases for V and 4 bases for J; bases not matched to a gene: 4. The CDR3 here is CSVTGTGVTEAFF. The CDR3 DNA reads TGCAGCGTTACCGGGACAGGGGTCACTGAAGCTTTCTTT.

The chain links TRBV5-1 to TRBJ2-7; D may be TRBD1 (6 bases). Trimming removed 4 bases from V and 1 base from J, with 24 bases in between. The CDR3 has 18 amino acids. Per germline, CDR1 SGHRS and CDR2 YFSETQ. CDR3 loop: CASSLKKGTGTSSYEQYF. The CDR3 DNA reads TGCGCCAGCAGCCTCAAAAAGGGAACAGGGACCTCATCCTACGAGCAGTACTTC. Looking up the rest from reference TRBV5-1 and TRBJ2-7 gives the full variable domain: KAGVTQTPRYLIKTRGQQVTLSCSPISGHRSVSWYQQTPGQGLQFLFEYFSETQRNKGNFPGRFSGRQFSNSRSEMNVSTLELGDSALYLCASSLKKGTGTSSYEQYFGPGTRLTVT.

As for this clonotype: A much larger clonotype is one base distant, so this may be a read error. The chain is built from TRBV6-5 and TRBJ2-1; possibly TRBD1 or TRBD2 for D (5 bases each). This CDR3 region has 13 residues. Germline CDR1 and CDR2: MNHEY and SVGAGI. V was clipped by 4 bases and J by 8 bases, with 12 bases between them. The CDR3 region has the DNA TGTGCCAGCAGTTGCTCGAGAGGGGATGAGCAGTTCTTC. The encoded protein is CASSCSRGDEQFF.

This clonotype was seen a handful of times. The V call is TRBV5-5, the J call TRBJ2-7, with D possibly TRBD2 on 6 matching bases. Deletions cut 3 bases from V and 7 bases from J, with 17 bases between. Per germline, CDR1 SGHKS and CDR2 YYEKEE (reference sequence). CDR3 size: 14 residues. In DNA form, the CDR3 reads TGTGCCAGCAGCTCGGGACTTTTGCAGTGGGAGCAGTACTTC. Translating it yields CASSSGLLQWEQYF.

This clonotype was observed a handful of times. The chain uses TRBV9 and TRBJ2-5, with TRBD1 matching 11 bases. The CDR3 sequence is 15 residues long. Germline V lookup: CDR1 SGDLS, CDR2 YYNGEE. With 4 bases clipped from V and 2 bases from J, the junction kept 4 bases outside the gene matches. The CDR3: CASSLGTGGQETQYF. CDR3 bases: TGTGCCAGCAGCCTCGGGACAGGGGGACAAGAGACCCAGTACTTC. Drawing the rest from reference TRBV9 and TRBJ2-5, the complete variable domain is DSGVTQTPKHLITATGQRVTLRCSPRSGDLSVYWYQQSLDQGLQFLIQYYNGEERAKGNILERFSAQQFPDLHSELNLSSLELGDSALYFCASSLGTGGQETQYFGPGTRLLVL.

The V call is TRBV7-3, the J call TRBJ1-2; no definite D call. The CDR3 extends over 12 amino acids. Germline V lookup: CDR1 SGHTA, CDR2 FQGTGA. The V end was cut by 4 bases, the J end by 2 bases, with 5 bases between. Here the CDR3 reads CASSSTNYGYTF. The CDR3 DNA is TGTGCCAGCAGCTCCACGAACTATGGCTACACCTTC.

For this clonotype: Relative to the germline gene, one junction end is altered; a read error may explain this. This chain links TRBV4-1 with TRBJ2-7; no clear D gene. This CDR3 region has 17 residues. The germline V gene encodes CDR1 MGHRA and CDR2 YSYEKL. CDR3 coding DNA: TGTGCCAGCAGCCAAGACCTTTCATATGGCTACTCCTACGAGCAGCACTTC. It yields the protein CASSQDLSYGYSYEQHF.